This T cell receptor beta chain was observed in a study of OX40 agonist ivuxolimab in advanced cancers. Some clones are missing from TCRdb's copy, which holds only in-frame ones; the method was immunoSEQ multiplex PCR. The sample holds fewer than 70,000 clones, around 88% seen once. This clone was counted between two and nine times. V gave up 3 bases and J gave up 5 bases; unmatched junction bases: 7. Germline V CDR1 and CDR2: SGHNT, YENEEA. The length of the CDR3 is 15 residues. The sample consisted of CD4+ or CD8+ T cells sorted from blood, taken in a trial of the OX40 agonist ivuxolimab. The receptor was derived from an adult with an advanced solid tumor such as melanoma, head and neck, liver or kidney cancer. The genes are TRBV11-3 and TRBJ2-5; 9 bases align to TRBD1. This CDR3 is CASSFRDREWETQYF. The CDR3, as DNA: TGTGCCAGCAGCTTCCGGGACAGGGAGTGGGAGACCCAGTACTTC.